One sample yielded the 10 T cell receptor beta chains listed below, sequenced in a study of T-cell memory formation after mild COVID-19 (dated by TCRdb to the early 2020s). Library method: 5' RACE. The sample was run on an Illumina NovaSeq 6000. TCRdb reprocessing: public reads trimmed at Q25 with fastp, clones called with MiXCR, in-frame beta chains kept. Records with the same CDR3 protein are collapsed into one entry carrying the most frequent genes and DNA. This sample gives more than 250,000 distinct CDR3 sequences in total; 15% to 20% of them show up just once. The top ten constitute about a fifth of the sample. The sequencing input was PBMCs or a T cell subset sorted from them (not recorded which). These receptors were taken from a man between 18 and 35 years old who had mild COVID-19 (a few samples of this study predate the infection). The sample titles of this study are shuffled in the database, so cell type and time point are left out; the donor was told from shared clones.

This clonotype turned up a few times. The rearrangement joins TRBV2 to TRBJ1-2, with D possibly matching TRBD1 (5 bases). The CDR3 contains 15 residues. V was shortened by 2 bases and J by 8 bases, with 18 bases between the two germline ends. CDR1 is SNHLY and CDR2 is FYNNEI in the germline V gene. In DNA form, the CDR3 reads TGTGCCAGCAGTGAATTGCCTTGGGGCAACCAGGGCTACACCTTC. Its protein product is CASSELPWGNQGYTF.

This clonotype came up a few times. Here the CDR3 DNA reads TGTGCCAGCAGCGTAGAAAAGGGGGCGAAAGAGACCCAGTACTTC. The encoded protein is CASSVEKGAKETQYF. The chain recombines TRBV9 with TRBJ2-5; 7 nucleotides agree with TRBD1. Losses at the gene ends were 0 bases for V and 3 bases for J; bases not matched to a gene: 5. This CDR3 spans 15 amino acids. Germline assignment: CDR1 SGDLS and CDR2 YYNGEE.

This clonotype turned up a few times. V and J are TRBV5-1 and TRBJ2-1, with D perhaps TRBD1 (6 bases). V lost 5 bases to trimming and J lost 8 bases, with 14 bases between them. The CDR3 has 13 amino acids. Germline V gene data show CDR1 as SGHRS and CDR2 as YFSETQ. The CDR3 nucleotides read TGCGCCAGCAGGGAAGGGGCAGGGGATGAGCAGTTCTTC. This codes for CASREGAGDEQFF.

This clonotype was seen a handful of times. The rearrangement links TRBV4-1 to TRBJ1-1; D remains ambiguous. This CDR3 has 17 residues. CDR1 and CDR2 (germline): MGHRA, YSYEKL. V gave up 0 bases and J gave up 1 base, with 15 bases separating them. In nucleotides, the CDR3 is TGCGCCAGCAGCCAAGAAAGTAGATCGAAAGGGAACACTGAAGCTTTCTTT. The encoded protein is CASSQESRSKGNTEAFF.

This clonotype was counted many times. V and J are TRBV20-1 and TRBJ2-3; no definite D call. V was pared by 3 bases and J by 6 bases, with 10 bases between. CDR3 size: 12 residues. The V gene's germline CDR1 is DFQATT and CDR2 SNEGSKA (reference sequence). The CDR3 DNA follows: TGCAGTGCTAGTACCCCTTGGGATACGCAGTATTTT. This translates into CSASTPWDTQYF.

The chain uses TRBV20-1 and TRBJ2-1; D perhaps matches TRBD2 (5 bases). Germline CDR1 DFQATT, CDR2 SNEGSKA (reference sequence). Trimming pared 5 bases from V and 1 base from J, leaving 6 bases between. This CDR3 comprises 12 residues. CDR3 coding DNA: TGCAGTGCTCCGGGGTCCTACAATGAGCAGTTCTTC. Protein: CSAPGSYNEQFF.

The chain carries TRBV24-1 and TRBJ2-1; 8 bases align to TRBD2. The germline V gene has CDR1 KGHDR and CDR2 SFDVKD. The CDR3 is 16 amino acids. With V trimmed by 3 bases and J by 0 bases, 3 bases remained unmatched. CDR3 region: CATSDTSGSSYNEQFF. For the CDR3, the DNA is TGTGCCACCAGTGATACTAGCGGAAGCTCCTACAATGAGCAGTTCTTC.

V usage is TRBV7-9 and J usage is TRBJ2-5; tentative D call: TRBD2 (6 bases). The CDR3 extends over 14 amino acids. Trimming took off 3 bases at V and 4 bases at J, with 12 bases between the two ends. Germline V lookup: CDR1 SEHNR, CDR2 FQNEAQ (reference sequence). For the CDR3, the DNA is TGTGCCAGCAGCTTCATGGGGGGTGGAGAGACCCAGTACTTC. Its protein is CASSFMGGGETQYF.

This chain joins TRBV12-3 or TRBV12-4 and TRBJ2-3, with TRBD1 matching 8 bases. Trimming took 2 bases from V and 2 from J; bases not matched to a gene: 12. This CDR3 is built from 18 residues. The CDR3 DNA follows: TGTGCCAGCAGTTTATCCCCTCCGGGACAGGAGGTCACAGATACGCAGTATTTT. It translates to CASSLSPPGQEVTDTQYF.

Ten or more counts support this clonotype. The rearrangement links TRBV24-1 to TRBJ2-5, with 8 bases fitting TRBD1. Looked up from germline, CDR1 is KGHDR and CDR2 is SFDVKD. CDR3 length: 13 amino acids. The trim removed 4 bases at V and 5 bases at J, leaving 2 bases unmatched. DNA of the CDR3: TGTGCCACCAGTGAGAACAGGGGGGAGACCCAGTACTTC. This codes for CATSENRGETQYF.